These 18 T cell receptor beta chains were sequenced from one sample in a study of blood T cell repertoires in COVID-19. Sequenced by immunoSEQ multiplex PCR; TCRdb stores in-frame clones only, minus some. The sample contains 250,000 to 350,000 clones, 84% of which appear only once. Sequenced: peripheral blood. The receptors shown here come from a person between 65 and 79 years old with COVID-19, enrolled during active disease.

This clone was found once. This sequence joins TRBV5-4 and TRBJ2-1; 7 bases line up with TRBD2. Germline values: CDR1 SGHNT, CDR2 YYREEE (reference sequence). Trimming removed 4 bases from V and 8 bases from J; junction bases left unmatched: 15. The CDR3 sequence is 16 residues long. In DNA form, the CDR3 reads TGTGCCAGCAGCCTGGAAGCACTAGCGTCGCCGCATGAGCAGTTCTTC. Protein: CASSLEALASPHEQFF.

For the CDR3, the DNA is TGTGCCAGCAGTTTGGGCCTCGAGCAGTACTTC. It yields the protein CASSLGLEQYF. V usage is TRBV28 and J usage is TRBJ2-7, with unresolved D. This CDR3 contains 11 residues. V was pared by 3 bases and J by 6 bases, with 6 bases between. Per germline, CDR1 MDHEN and CDR2 SYDVKM.

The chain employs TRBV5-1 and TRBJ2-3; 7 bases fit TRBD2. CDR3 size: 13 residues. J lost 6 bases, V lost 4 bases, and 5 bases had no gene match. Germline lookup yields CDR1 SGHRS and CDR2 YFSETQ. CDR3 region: CASSPGTMDTQYF. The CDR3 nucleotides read TGCGCCAGCAGCCCGGGGACTATGGATACGCAGTATTTT.

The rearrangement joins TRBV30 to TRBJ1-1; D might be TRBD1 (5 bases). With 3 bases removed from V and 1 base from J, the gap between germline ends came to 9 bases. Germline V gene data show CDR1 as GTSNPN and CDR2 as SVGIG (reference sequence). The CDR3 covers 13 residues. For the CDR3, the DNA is TGTGCCTGGAGCGAGCAGGGGAACACTGAAGCTTTCTTT. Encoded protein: CAWSEQGNTEAFF.

This CDR3 is CASSQWTSGGLQETQYF. CDR3 coding DNA: TGTGCCAGCAGCCAATGGACTAGCGGGGGCCTCCAAGAGACCCAGTACTTC. This chain uses TRBV3-1 (or the pseudogene TRBV3-2) with TRBJ2-5, with 13 nucleotides matching TRBD2. Looked up from germline, CDR1 is LGHDT and CDR2 is YNNKEL (reference sequence). Trimming cost V 2 bases and J 1 base; bases outside gene matches: 4. The CDR3 totals 17 residues.

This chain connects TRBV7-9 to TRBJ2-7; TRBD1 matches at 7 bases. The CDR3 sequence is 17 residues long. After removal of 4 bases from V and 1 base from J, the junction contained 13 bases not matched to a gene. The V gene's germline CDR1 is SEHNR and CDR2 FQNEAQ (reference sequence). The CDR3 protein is CASSSDNRGMGSYEQYF. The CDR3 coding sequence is TGTGCCAGCAGCTCCGACAACAGGGGAATGGGTTCCTACGAGCAGTACTTC.

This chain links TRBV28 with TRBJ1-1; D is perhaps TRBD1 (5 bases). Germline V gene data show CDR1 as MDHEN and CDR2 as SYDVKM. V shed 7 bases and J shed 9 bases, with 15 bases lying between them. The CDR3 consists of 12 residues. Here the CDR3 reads CASTLREGQAFF. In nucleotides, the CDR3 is TGTGCCAGCACTCTTAGGGAGGGGCAAGCTTTCTTT.

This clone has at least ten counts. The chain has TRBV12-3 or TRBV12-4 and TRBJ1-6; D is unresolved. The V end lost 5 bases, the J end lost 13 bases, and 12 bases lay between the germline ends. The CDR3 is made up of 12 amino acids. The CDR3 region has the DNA TGTGCCAGCAGTCGATTCCCCGCGCCCCTCCACTTT. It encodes CASSRFPAPLHF.

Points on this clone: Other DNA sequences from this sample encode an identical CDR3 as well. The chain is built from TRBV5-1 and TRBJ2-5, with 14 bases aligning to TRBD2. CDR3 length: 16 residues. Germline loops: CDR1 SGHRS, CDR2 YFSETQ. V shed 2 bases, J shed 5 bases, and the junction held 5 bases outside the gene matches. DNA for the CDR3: TGCGCCAGCAGCTTAGGACTAGCGGGAGGCAGGGAGACCCAGTACTTC. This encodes CASSLGLAGGRETQYF.

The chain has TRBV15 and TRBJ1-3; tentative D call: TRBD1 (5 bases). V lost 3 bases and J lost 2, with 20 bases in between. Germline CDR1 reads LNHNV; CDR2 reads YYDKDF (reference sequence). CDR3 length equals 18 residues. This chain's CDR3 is CATSREGYRWGAGNTIYF. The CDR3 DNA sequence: TGTGCCACCAGCAGGGAGGGATATCGGTGGGGGGCTGGAAACACCATATATTTT. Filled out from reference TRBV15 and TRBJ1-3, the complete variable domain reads DAMVIQNPRYQVTQFGKPVTLSCSQTLNHNVMYWYQQKSSQAPKLLFHYYDKDFNNEADTPDNFQSRRPNTSFCFLDIRSPGLGDTAMYLCATSREGYRWGAGNTIYFGEGSWLTVV.

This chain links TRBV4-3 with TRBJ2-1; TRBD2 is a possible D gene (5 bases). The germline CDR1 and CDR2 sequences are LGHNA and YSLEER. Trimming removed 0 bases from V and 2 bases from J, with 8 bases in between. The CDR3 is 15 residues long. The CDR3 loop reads CASSQDEGAYNEQFF. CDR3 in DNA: TGCGCCAGCAGCCAAGATGAGGGAGCCTACAATGAGCAGTTCTTC.

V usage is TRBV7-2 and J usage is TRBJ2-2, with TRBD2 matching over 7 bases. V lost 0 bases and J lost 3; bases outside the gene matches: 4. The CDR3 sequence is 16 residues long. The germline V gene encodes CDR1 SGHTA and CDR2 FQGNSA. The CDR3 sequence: CASSLAGGPDTGELFF. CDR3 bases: TGTGCCAGCAGCTTAGCGGGAGGGCCCGACACCGGGGAGCTGTTTTTT.

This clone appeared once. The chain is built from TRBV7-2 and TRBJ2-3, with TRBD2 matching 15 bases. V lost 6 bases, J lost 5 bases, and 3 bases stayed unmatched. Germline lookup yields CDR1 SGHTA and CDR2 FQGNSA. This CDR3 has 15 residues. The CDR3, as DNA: TGTGCCAGCAGTTCGGGACTAGCGGGGGGAGATACGCAGTATTTT. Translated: CASSSGLAGGDTQYF.

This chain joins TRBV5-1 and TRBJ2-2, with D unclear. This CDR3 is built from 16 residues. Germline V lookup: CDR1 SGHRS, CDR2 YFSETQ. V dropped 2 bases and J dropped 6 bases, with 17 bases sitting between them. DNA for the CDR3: TGCGCCAGCAGCTTTCTAGTCGATCTTGAGGCCGGGGAGCTGTTTTTT. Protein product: CASSFLVDLEAGELFF.

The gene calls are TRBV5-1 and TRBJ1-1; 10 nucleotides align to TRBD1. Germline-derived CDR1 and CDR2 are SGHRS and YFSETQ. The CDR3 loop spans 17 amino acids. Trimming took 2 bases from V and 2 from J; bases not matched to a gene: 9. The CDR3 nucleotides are TGCGCCAGCAGCTTCACCGGGACAGGGGAGCGTAACACTGAAGCTTTCTTT. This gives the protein CASSFTGTGERNTEAFF.

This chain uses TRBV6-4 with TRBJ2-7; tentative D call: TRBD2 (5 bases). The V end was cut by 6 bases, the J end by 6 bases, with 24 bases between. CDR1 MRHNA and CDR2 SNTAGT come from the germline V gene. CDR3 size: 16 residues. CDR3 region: CASRLRRLTGLREQYF. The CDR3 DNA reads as TGTGCCAGCAGACTCCGACGACTAACGGGCTTGCGCGAGCAGTACTTC.

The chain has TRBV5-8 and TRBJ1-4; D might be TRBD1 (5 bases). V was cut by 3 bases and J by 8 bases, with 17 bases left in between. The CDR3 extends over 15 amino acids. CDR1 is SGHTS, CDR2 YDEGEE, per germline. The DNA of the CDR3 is TGTGCCAGCAGCTCAAGACAGTCGACCCGCGAAAAACTGTTTTTT. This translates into CASSSRQSTREKLFF.

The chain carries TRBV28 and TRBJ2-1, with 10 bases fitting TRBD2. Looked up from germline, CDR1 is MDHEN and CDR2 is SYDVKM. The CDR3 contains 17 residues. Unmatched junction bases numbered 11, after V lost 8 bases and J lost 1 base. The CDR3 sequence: CASCNGGLASSYNEQFF. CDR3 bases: TGTGCCAGCTGTAATGGGGGACTAGCGAGTTCCTACAATGAGCAGTTCTTC.